A selection of T cell receptor beta chains follows, all from one sample in a study of blood T cell repertoires in COVID-19. TCRdb's table, derived via immunoSEQ multiplex PCR, lists solely in-frame clones and lacks some. The sample yields over 400,000 clones, 88% seen once. The sequencing sample was made of PBMCs or T cells enriched from blood (not recorded which). These receptors were collected from a woman aged 55-69 years who had recovered from COVID-19. CDR3s include the opening cysteine and the closing phenylalanine or tryptophan. The D gene is left open where the match is weak. Clone size appears in some rows only: once, few, many, or a class for an expanded clone.

clone size: -
D gene: -
V gene: TRBV12-3/TRBV12-4
J gene: TRBJ2-3
CDR3 DNA: TGTGCCAGCAGGCGAGGCCCAGATACGCAGTATTTT
CDR3 protein: CASRRGPDTQYF

clone size: -
D gene: -
V gene: TRBV2
J gene: TRBJ1-2
CDR3 DNA: TGTGCCAGCAACGGGGGGTCTTACTATGGCTACACCTTC
CDR3 protein: CASNGGSYYGYTF

clone size: -
D gene: -
V gene: TRBV11-2
J gene: TRBJ2-2
CDR3 DNA: TGTGCCAGCAGCTTTGTGACAGGTGGAAACGGGGAGCTGTTTTTT
CDR3 protein: CASSFVTGGNGELFF

clone size: -
D gene: -
V gene: TRBV14
J gene: TRBJ2-1
CDR3 DNA: TGTGCCAGCAGCCATGGACATTCTGAAAGTTACAATGAGCAGTTCTTC
CDR3 protein: CASSHGHSESYNEQFF

clone size: -
D gene: -
V gene: TRBV10-1
J gene: TRBJ1-3
CDR3 DNA: TGCGCCAGCAGTGACGGACAGTACCAAAGCTCTGGAAACACCATATATTTT
CDR3 protein: CASSDGQYQSSGNTIYF

clone size: -
D gene: TRBD1
V gene: TRBV6-1
J gene: TRBJ2-3
CDR3 DNA: TGTGCCAGCAGTGAGACAGGGCGGGATACGCAGTATTTT
CDR3 protein: CASSETGRDTQYF

clone size: once
D gene: -
V gene: TRBV6-5
J gene: TRBJ2-2
CDR3 DNA: TGTGCCAGCAGTTATGGTCGACTGTTAAACACCGGGGAGCTGTTTTTT
CDR3 protein: CASSYGRLLNTGELFF

clone size: -
D gene: -
V gene: TRBV10-3
J gene: TRBJ2-7
CDR3 DNA: TGTGCCACCCGGAGAGGGTCGGAGGAGCAGTACTTC
CDR3 protein: CATRRGSEEQYF

clone size: -
D gene: -
V gene: TRBV5-1
J gene: TRBJ1-1
CDR3 DNA: TGCGCCAGCAACTTCAACGTGGGGGGGCTCGGCACTGAAGCTTTCTTT
CDR3 protein: CASNFNVGGLGTEAFF

clone size: -
D gene: -
V gene: TRBV12-3/TRBV12-4
J gene: TRBJ2-1
CDR3 DNA: TGTGCCAGCAGCCCCCAGGTATACAATGAGCAGTTCTTC
CDR3 protein: CASSPQVYNEQFF

clone size: -
D gene: -
V gene: TRBV28
J gene: TRBJ2-6
CDR3 DNA: TGTGCCAGCAGCCCCTGGGGGTTTAGCGGCTCTGGGGCCAACGTCCTGACTTTC
CDR3 protein: CASSPWGFSGSGANVLTF

clone size: -
D gene: -
V gene: TRBV19
J gene: TRBJ1-2
CDR3 DNA: TGTGCCAGTAGTATGCAATTGAGGGTGAACTATGGCTACACCTTC
CDR3 protein: CASSMQLRVNYGYTF

clone size: few
D gene: -
V gene: TRBV3-1/TRBV3-2
J gene: TRBJ2-2
CDR3 DNA: TGTGCCAGCAGCTATCACAGCGGAGGGTCAAGGACGAACACCGGGGAGCTGTTTTTT
CDR3 protein: CASSYHSGGSRTNTGELFF

clone size: -
D gene: -
V gene: TRBV5-1
J gene: TRBJ1-6
CDR3 DNA: TGCGCCAGCAGACAAGGACAGAGCTCCTATAATTCACCCCTCCACTTT
CDR3 protein: CASRQGQSSYNSPLHF

clone size: -
D gene: -
V gene: TRBV3-1/TRBV3-2
J gene: TRBJ1-2
CDR3 DNA: TGTGCCAGCAGCCTATCCGGGACTAACTATGGCTACACCTTC
CDR3 protein: CASSLSGTNYGYTF

clone size: -
D gene: -
V gene: TRBV6-5
J gene: TRBJ2-3
CDR3 DNA: TGTGCCAGCCAGGGCGGAGATACGCAGTATTTT
CDR3 protein: CASQGGDTQYF

clone size: few
D gene: -
V gene: TRBV6-5
J gene: TRBJ2-2
CDR3 DNA: TGTGCCAGCAGAGCTTCCGGGAGCACCGGGGAGCTGTTTTTT
CDR3 protein: CASRASGSTGELFF

clone size: -
D gene: -
V gene: TRBV2
J gene: TRBJ2-3
CDR3 DNA: TGTGCCAGCAGTGTCCAAGATACGCAGTATTTT
CDR3 protein: CASSVQDTQYF

clone size: -
D gene: TRBD1
V gene: TRBV24-1
J gene: TRBJ2-2
CDR3 DNA: TGTGCCACCAGTGATTTGGGACAGGGGAACACCGGGGAGCTGTTTTTT
CDR3 protein: CATSDLGQGNTGELFF

clone size: -
D gene: -
V gene: TRBV7-9
J gene: TRBJ2-7
CDR3 DNA: TGTGCCAGCAGCCCCCCCTACGGTCTCTACGAGCAGTACTTC
CDR3 protein: CASSPPYGLYEQYF

clone size: -
D gene: -
V gene: TRBV18
J gene: TRBJ2-4
CDR3 DNA: TGTGCCAGCTCACCTCACCCGCCCATGGAGGGGTTAGCCAAAAACATTCAGTACTTC
CDR3 protein: CASSPHPPMEGLAKNIQYF

clone size: -
D gene: -
V gene: TRBV12-3/TRBV12-4
J gene: TRBJ2-1
CDR3 DNA: TGTGCCAGCAGTAGAGGGTATGAGCAGTTCTTC
CDR3 protein: CASSRGYEQFF

clone size: -
D gene: -
V gene: TRBV3-1/TRBV3-2
J gene: TRBJ1-3
CDR3 DNA: TGTGCCAGCAGCCAAGATCCAGGGTCCGGAAACACCATATATTTT
CDR3 protein: CASSQDPGSGNTIYF

clone size: once
D gene: TRBD1
V gene: TRBV6-5
J gene: TRBJ1-3
CDR3 DNA: TGTGCCAGCAGTTACTCTTTAGGGACAGGGTGGAACACCATATATTTT
CDR3 protein: CASSYSLGTGWNTIYF

clone size: -
D gene: -
V gene: TRBV5-1
J gene: TRBJ1-2
CDR3 DNA: TGCGCCAGCAGCTTGGCCGACGGGTATGGCTACACCTTC
CDR3 protein: CASSLADGYGYTF

clone size: -
D gene: -
V gene: TRBV7-2
J gene: TRBJ1-6
CDR3 DNA: TGTGCCAGCAGCTTCGGGGGGAGTTCACCCCTCCACTTT
CDR3 protein: CASSFGGSSPLHF

clone size: -
D gene: TRBD2
V gene: TRBV19
J gene: TRBJ2-1
CDR3 DNA: TGTGCCAGTAGTATAGATCTTCAGCGGGGGGGCTCCAATGAGCAGTTCTTC
CDR3 protein: CASSIDLQRGGSNEQFF

clone size: -
D gene: TRBD1
V gene: TRBV28
J gene: TRBJ1-1
CDR3 DNA: TGTGCCAGCTCTCCATACAGGGGGGACATGAACACTGAAGCTTTCTTT
CDR3 protein: CASSPYRGDMNTEAFF

clone size: few
D gene: TRBD1
V gene: TRBV5-5
J gene: TRBJ2-1
CDR3 DNA: TGTGCCAGCAGCTTATTCCCGGTGGGACAGGGAGATTCCAATGAGCAGTTCTTC
CDR3 protein: CASSLFPVGQGDSNEQFF